What follows is one T cell receptor beta chain and its context. Its matching antigen is unknown. An end of the junction differs from the germline gene, which may be a read error. TCR cDNA was made by 5'RACE template switching, adding a universal primer site and UMIs. TCRdb reanalysed the 5' RACE reads using MiXCR and keeps one entry per CDR3 protein. The sample carries about 300,000 distinct CDR3 sequences, around 6.8% recorded once. The data derive from a study of T cells after yellow fever vaccination. About the research overall: The authors prepared low-cell-number fractions using SMART-Seq v4 Ultra Low Input.

Overall study results and limits: Reappearance after the booster was seen for most primary-vaccination clones, at 95% to 96% CD4 and 85% to 90% CD8. A secondary response was less intense yet reached its peak sooner, at day 5 versus 15.

The germline V gene has CDR1 SEHNR and CDR2 FQNEAQ (reference sequence). The CDR3 sequence is 14 residues long. This chain links TRBV7-9 with TRBJ2-5; 10 positions agree with TRBD2. The sequencing here drew on PBMCs, taken roughly 46 days after the first yellow fever vaccination. This TCR derives from a young man who received the YFV17D yellow fever vaccine. CDR3 in DNA: TGTGCCAGCAGTCCTAGCGGGGGACGAGAGACCCCGTACTTC. Its translation: CASSPSGGRETPYF. Based on the CDR3 plus reference TRBV7-9 and TRBJ2-5, the full variable domain is DTGVSQNPRHKITKRGQNVTFRCDPISEHNRLYWYRQTLGQGPEFLTYFQNEAQLEKSRLLSDRFSAERPKGSFSTLEIQRTEQGDSAMYLCASSPSGGRETPYFGPGTRLLVL.